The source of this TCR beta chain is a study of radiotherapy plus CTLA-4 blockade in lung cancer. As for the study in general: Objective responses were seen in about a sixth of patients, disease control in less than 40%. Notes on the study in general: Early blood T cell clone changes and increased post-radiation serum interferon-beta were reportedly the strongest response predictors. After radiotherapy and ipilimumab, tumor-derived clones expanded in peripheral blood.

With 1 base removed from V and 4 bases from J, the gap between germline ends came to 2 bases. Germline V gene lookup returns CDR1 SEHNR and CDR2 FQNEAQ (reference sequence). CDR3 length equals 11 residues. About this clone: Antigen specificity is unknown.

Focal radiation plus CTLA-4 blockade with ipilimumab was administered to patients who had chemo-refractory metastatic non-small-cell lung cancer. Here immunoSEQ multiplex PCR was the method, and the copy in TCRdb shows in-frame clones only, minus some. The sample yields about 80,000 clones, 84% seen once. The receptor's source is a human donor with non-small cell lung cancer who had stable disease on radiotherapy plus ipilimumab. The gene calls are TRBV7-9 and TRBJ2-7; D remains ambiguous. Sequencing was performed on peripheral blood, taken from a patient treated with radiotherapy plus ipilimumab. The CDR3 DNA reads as TGTGCCAGCAGCTTAGTTTACGAGCAGTACTTC. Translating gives CASSLVYEQYF.